This T cell receptor (beta chain) was recorded in a study of T-cell memory formation after mild COVID-19. About the study: TCR clusters mostly belonged to single donors. Regarding the study as a whole: Detection of some responders pre-infection suggested pre-existing cross-reactive memory T cells participated.

This clonotype showed up just once. Its specificity is not known. 5'RACE primed from the constant segment yielded TCR alpha and TCR beta cDNA libraries bearing sample barcodes and UMIs. One entry per CDR3 protein, called by TCRdb with MiXCR from the 5' RACE reads. The data hold 450,000 to 700,000 distinct CDR3 sequences, with roughly 17% observed a single time. The source material was PBMCs or a T cell subset sorted from them (not recorded which). The receptor was derived from an adult woman who had mild COVID-19 (a few samples of this study predate the infection). Cell type and time point are not known.

CDR3 nucleotide sequence: TGTGCCAGCAGCGAAAGATCGGGGGACTACAATGAGCAGTTCTTC. This sequence encodes CASSERSGDYNEQFF. This chain uses TRBV5-6 with TRBJ2-1, with TRBD2 as a possible D gene (6 bases). From germline, CDR1 is SGHDT and CDR2 YYEEEE. CDR3 length equals 15 residues. Trimming stripped 4 bases from V and 3 bases from J, with 14 bases between.